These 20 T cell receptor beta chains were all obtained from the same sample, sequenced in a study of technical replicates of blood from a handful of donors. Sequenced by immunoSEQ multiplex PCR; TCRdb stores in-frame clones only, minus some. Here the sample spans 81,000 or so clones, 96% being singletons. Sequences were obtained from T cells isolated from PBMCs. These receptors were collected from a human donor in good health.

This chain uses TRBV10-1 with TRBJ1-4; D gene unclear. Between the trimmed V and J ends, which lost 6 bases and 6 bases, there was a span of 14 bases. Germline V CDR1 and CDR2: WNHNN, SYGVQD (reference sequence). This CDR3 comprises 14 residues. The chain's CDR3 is CASSIGGRDEKLFF. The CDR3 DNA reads TGCGCCAGCAGCATTGGAGGACGTGATGAAAAACTGTTTTTT.

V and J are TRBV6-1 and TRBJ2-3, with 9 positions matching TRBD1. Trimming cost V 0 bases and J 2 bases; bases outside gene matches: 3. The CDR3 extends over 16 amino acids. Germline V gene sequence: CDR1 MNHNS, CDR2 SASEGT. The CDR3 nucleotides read TGTGCCAGCAGTGAAGCTGGGACAGGGTACACAGATACGCAGTATTTT. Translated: CASSEAGTGYTDTQYF.

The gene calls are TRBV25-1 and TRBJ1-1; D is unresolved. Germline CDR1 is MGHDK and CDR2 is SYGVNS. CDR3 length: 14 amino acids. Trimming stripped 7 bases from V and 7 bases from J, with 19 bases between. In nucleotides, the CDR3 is TGTGCCAGCATGGAAAGCGGAGCCCCCCTTGAAGCTTTCTTT. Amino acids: CASMESGAPLEAFF.

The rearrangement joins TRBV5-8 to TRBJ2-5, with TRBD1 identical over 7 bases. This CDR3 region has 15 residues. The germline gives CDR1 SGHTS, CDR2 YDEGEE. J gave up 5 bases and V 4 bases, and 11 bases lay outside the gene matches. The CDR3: CASSLKQGSGETQYF. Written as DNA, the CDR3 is TGTGCCAGCAGCCTGAAACAGGGGTCGGGGGAGACCCAGTACTTC.

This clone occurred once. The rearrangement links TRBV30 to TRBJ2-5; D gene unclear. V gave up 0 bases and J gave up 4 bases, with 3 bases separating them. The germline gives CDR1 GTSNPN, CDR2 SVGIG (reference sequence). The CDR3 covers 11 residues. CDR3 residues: CAWSVRETQYF. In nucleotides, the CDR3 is TGTGCCTGGAGTGTGCGAGAGACCCAGTACTTC.

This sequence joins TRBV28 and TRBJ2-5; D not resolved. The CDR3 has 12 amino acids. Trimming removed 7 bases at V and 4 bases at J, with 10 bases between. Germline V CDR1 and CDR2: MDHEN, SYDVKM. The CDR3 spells CASTQEAETQYF. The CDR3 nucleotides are TGTGCCAGCACCCAAGAGGCAGAGACCCAGTACTTC.

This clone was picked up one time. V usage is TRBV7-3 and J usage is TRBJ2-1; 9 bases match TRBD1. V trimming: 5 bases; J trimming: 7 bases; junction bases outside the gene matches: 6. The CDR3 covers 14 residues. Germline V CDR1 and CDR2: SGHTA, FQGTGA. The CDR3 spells CASSHPGQGNEQFF. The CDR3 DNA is TGTGCCAGCAGCCACCCGGGACAGGGTAATGAGCAGTTCTTC.

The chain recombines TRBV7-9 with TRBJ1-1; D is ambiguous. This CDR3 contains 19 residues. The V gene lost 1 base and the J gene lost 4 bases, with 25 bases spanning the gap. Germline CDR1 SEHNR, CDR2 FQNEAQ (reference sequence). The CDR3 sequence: CASSLGLISARLGSTEAFF. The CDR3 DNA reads TGTGCCAGCAGCTTAGGTTTGATAAGCGCGAGACTGGGGAGCACTGAAGCTTTCTTT.

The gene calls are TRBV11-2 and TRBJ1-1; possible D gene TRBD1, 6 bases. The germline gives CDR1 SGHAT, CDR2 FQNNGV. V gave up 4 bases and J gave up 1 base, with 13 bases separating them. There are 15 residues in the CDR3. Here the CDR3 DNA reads TGTGCCAGCAGCTCATCCGGGACACCGAACACTGAAGCTTTCTTT. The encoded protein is CASSSSGTPNTEAFF.

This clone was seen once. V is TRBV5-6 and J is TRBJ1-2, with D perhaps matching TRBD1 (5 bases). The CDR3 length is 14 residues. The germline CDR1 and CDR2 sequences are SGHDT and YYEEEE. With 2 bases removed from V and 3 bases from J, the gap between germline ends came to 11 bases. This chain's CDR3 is CASSFKQADYGYTF. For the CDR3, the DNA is TGTGCCAGCAGCTTTAAACAGGCGGACTATGGCTACACCTTC. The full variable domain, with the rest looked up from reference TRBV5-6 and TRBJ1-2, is DAGVTQSPTHLIKTRGQQVTLRCSPKSGHDTVSWYQQALGQGPQFIFQYYEEEERQRGNFPDRFSGHQFPNYSSELNVNALLLGDSALYLCASSFKQADYGYTFGSGTRLTVV.

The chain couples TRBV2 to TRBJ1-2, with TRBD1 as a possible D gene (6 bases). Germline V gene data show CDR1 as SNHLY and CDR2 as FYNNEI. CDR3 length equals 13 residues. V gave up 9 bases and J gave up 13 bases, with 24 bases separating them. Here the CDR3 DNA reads TGTGCCAGGGGATTTACAGGGTCCCCAGGTTGCACCTTC. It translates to CARGFTGSPGCTF.

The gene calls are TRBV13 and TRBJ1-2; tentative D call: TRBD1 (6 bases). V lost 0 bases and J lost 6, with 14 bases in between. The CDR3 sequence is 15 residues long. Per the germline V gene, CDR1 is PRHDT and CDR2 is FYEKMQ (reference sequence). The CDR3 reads CASSLGVGTPDGYTF. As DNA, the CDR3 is TGTGCCAGCAGCTTAGGAGTGGGGACACCCGATGGCTACACCTTC.

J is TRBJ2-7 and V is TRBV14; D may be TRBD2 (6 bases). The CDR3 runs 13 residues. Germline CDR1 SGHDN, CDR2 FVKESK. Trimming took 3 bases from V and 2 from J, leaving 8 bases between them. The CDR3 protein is CASSHWGAYEQYF. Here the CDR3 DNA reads TGTGCCAGCAGCCATTGGGGGGCCTACGAGCAGTACTTC.

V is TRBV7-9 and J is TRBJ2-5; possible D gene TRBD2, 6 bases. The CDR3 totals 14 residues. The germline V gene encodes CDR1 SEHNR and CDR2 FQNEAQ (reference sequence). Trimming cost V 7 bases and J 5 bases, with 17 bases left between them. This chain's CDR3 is CASTKKDYTETQYF. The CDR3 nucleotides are TGTGCCAGCACCAAAAAGGACTACACCGAGACCCAGTACTTC.

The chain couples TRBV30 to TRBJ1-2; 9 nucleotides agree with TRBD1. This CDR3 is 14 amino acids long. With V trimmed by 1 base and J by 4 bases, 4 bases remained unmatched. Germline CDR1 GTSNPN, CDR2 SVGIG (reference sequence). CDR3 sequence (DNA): TGTGCCTGGAGTGCCGACAGGGGGACCTATGGCTACACCTTC. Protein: CAWSADRGTYGYTF.

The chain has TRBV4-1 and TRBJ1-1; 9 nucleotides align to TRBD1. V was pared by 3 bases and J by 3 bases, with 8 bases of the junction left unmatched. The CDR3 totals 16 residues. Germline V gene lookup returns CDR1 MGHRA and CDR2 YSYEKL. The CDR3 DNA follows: TGCGCCAGCAGCCATTACAGGGGGCAGATGGACACTGAAGCTTTCTTT. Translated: CASSHYRGQMDTEAFF.

The CDR3 DNA sequence: TGTGCCAGCAGCGCCAACAGGGGGAATAATTCACCCCTCCACTTT. It specifies CASSANRGNNSPLHF. The chain employs TRBV9 and TRBJ1-6; 8 nucleotides align to TRBD1. Germline-derived CDR1 and CDR2 are SGDLS and YYNGEE. Unmatched junction bases numbered 4, after V lost 3 bases and J lost 5 bases. CDR3 size: 15 residues.

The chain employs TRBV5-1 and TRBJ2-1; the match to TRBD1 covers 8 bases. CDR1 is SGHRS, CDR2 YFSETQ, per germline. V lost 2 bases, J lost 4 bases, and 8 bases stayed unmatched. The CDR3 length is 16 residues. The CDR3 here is CASSFDQGAKYNEQFF. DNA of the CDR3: TGCGCCAGCAGCTTCGATCAGGGGGCGAAGTACAATGAGCAGTTCTTC.

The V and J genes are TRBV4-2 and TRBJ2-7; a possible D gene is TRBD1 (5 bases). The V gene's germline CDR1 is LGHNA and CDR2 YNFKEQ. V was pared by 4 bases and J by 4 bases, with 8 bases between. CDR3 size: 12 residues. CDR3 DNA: TGTGCCAGCAGCCTGACAGCGTACGAGCAGTACTTC. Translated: CASSLTAYEQYF.

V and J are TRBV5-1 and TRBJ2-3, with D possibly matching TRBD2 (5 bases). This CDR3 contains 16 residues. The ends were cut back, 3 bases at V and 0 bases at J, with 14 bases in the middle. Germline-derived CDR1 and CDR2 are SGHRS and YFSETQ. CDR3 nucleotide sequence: TGCGCCAGCAGCTCCCTACCGGGGTCTAGCACAGATACGCAGTATTTT. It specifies CASSSLPGSSTDTQYF.